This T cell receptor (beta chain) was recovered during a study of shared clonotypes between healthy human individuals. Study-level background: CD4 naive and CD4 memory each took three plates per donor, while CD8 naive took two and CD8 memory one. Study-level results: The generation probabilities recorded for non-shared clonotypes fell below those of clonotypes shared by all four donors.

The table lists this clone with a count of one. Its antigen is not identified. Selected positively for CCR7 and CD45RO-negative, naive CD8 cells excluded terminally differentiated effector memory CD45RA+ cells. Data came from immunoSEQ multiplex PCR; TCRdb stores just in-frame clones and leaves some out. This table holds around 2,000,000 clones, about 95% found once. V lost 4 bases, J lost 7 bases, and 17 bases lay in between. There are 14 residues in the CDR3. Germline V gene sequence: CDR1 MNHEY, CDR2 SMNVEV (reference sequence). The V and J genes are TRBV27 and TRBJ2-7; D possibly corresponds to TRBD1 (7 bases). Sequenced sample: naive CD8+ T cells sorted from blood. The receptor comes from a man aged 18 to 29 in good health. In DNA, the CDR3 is TGTGCCAGCAGTTCAGGGGGGACACTTAGGGAGCAGTACTTC. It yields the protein CASSSGGTLREQYF.